The 19 T cell receptor beta chains below were found in one sample sequenced in a study of blood T cell repertoires in COVID-19. Here immunoSEQ multiplex PCR was the method, and the copy in TCRdb shows in-frame clones only, minus some. The sample holds roughly 430,000 clones; 70% to 90% are singletons and the top ten take more than 2%. What was sequenced was PBMCs or T cells enriched from blood (not recorded which). The origin of the receptors is a middle-aged woman with acute COVID-19.

The rearrangement uses TRBV19 and TRBJ1-5; D remains unclear. The ends were cut back, 6 bases at V and 0 bases at J, with 9 bases in the middle. This CDR3 comprises 14 residues. Germline V gene data show CDR1 as LNHDA and CDR2 as SQIVND (reference sequence). CDR3 coding DNA: TGTGCCAGTAGCCGGTGGAGTAGCAATCAGCCCCAGCATTTT. Its protein product is CASSRWSSNQPQHF. Complete variable domain (other parts from reference TRBV19 and TRBJ1-5): DGGITQSPKYLFRKEGQNVTLSCEQNLNHDAMYWYRQDPGQGLRLIYYSQIVNDFQKGDIAEGYSVSREKKESFPLTVTSAQKNPTAFYLCASSRWSSNQPQHFGDGTRLSIL.

V and J are TRBV5-5 and TRBJ1-1; 7 nucleotides line up with TRBD1. Germline V gene sequence: CDR1 SGHKS, CDR2 YYEKEE (reference sequence). The ends lost 4 bases at V and 1 base at J; junction bases unmatched: 1. This CDR3 spans 13 amino acids. CDR3 region: CASSGQANTEAFF. In DNA, the CDR3 is TGTGCCAGCAGCGGACAGGCGAACACTGAAGCTTTCTTT.

The rearrangement uses TRBV27 and TRBJ2-7, with TRBD1 identical over 11 bases. With 3 bases clipped from V and 5 bases from J, the junction kept 3 bases outside the gene matches. This CDR3 has 14 amino acids. Per the germline V gene, CDR1 is MNHEY and CDR2 is SMNVEV (reference sequence). In DNA, the CDR3 is TGTGCCAGCAGTTTCGGGACAGGGGGAAACGAGCAGTACTTC. It encodes CASSFGTGGNEQYF.

The V and J genes are TRBV7-6 and TRBJ1-2; D is perhaps TRBD1 (6 bases). CDR1 and CDR2 (germline): SGHVS, FNYEAQ. V lost 2 bases and J 3 bases, leaving 10 bases between the germline ends. CDR3 length: 14 residues. The CDR3 DNA follows: TGTGCCAGCAGCTTATTACAGGGAGACTATGGCTACACCTTC. Amino acid sequence: CASSLLQGDYGYTF.

This chain joins TRBV29-1 and TRBJ2-5; possibly TRBD1 for D (5 bases). The CDR3 is made up of 13 amino acids. Germline CDR1 SQVTM, CDR2 ANQGSEA. The germline V and J ends were trimmed by 3 bases and 6 bases, with 14 bases remaining between them. CDR3 DNA: TGCAGCGTTGATGTAGTAGGGGTTAAGACCCAGTACTTC. Residues: CSVDVVGVKTQYF. The complete variable domain, with remaining parts taken from reference TRBV29-1 and TRBJ2-5, reads SAVISQKPSRDICQRGTSLTIQCQVDSQVTMMFWYRQQPGQSLTLIATANQGSEATYESGFVIDKFPISRPNLTFSTLTVSNMSPEDSSIYLCSVDVVGVKTQYFGPGTRLLVL.

This chain links TRBV25-1 with TRBJ2-2; 8 positions agree with TRBD2. The CDR3 sequence is 16 residues long. Germline CDR1 MGHDK, CDR2 SYGVNS. V lost 1 base and J lost 4; bases outside the gene matches: 5. The CDR3 nucleotides read TGTGCCAGCAGTGAATTCGGGGGGGAGAGCACCGGGGAGCTGTTTTTT. This sequence encodes CASSEFGGESTGELFF. Full variable domain (missing parts from reference TRBV25-1 and TRBJ2-2): EADIYQTPRYLVIGTGKKITLECSQTMGHDKMYWYQQDPGMELHLIHYSYGVNSTEKGDLSSESTVSRIRTEHFPLTLESARPSHTSQYLCASSEFGGESTGELFFGEGSRLTVL.

This clone was picked up one time. The J gene is TRBJ2-3, the V gene TRBV27; TRBD2 agrees at 11 bases. V lost 2 bases, J lost 4 bases, and 2 bases stayed unmatched. The germline V gene encodes CDR1 MNHEY and CDR2 SMNVEV (reference sequence). The CDR3 runs 15 residues. CDR3 loop: CASSLVAGGPDTQYF. The CDR3, as DNA: TGTGCCAGCAGTTTAGTAGCGGGGGGGCCAGATACGCAGTATTTT.

The chain recombines TRBV6-5 with TRBJ2-7, with 12 bases aligning to TRBD1. The CDR3 runs to 15 residues. Germline CDR1 is MNHEY and CDR2 is SVGAGI. J gave up 4 bases and V 6 bases, and 7 bases lay outside the gene matches. CDR3 loop: CASSGTGGSPYEQYF. In DNA, the CDR3 is TGTGCCAGCAGCGGGACAGGGGGCTCCCCTTACGAGCAGTACTTC.

The chain uses TRBV27 and TRBJ2-7; D is possibly TRBD1 (6 bases). CDR3 length equals 13 residues. The germline gives CDR1 MNHEY, CDR2 SMNVEV (reference sequence). Between the trimmed V and J ends, which lost 6 bases and 5 bases, there was a span of 14 bases. The CDR3 DNA sequence: TGTGCCAGCAGCAGGGGACGCCTACACGAGCAGTACTTC. Amino acids: CASSRGRLHEQYF.

This chain connects TRBV7-9 to TRBJ2-2; 8 bases fit TRBD1. V lost 5 bases, J lost 4 bases, and 9 bases stayed unmatched. This CDR3 is built from 16 residues. The germline V gene encodes CDR1 SEHNR and CDR2 FQNEAQ (reference sequence). The CDR3 sequence: CASSPLRTGFTGELFF. The CDR3, as DNA: TGTGCCAGCAGCCCGTTAAGGACAGGGTTCACCGGGGAGCTGTTTTTT.

This rearrangement joins TRBV18 to TRBJ1-1, with D unresolved. This CDR3 spans 14 amino acids. Germline V lookup: CDR1 KGHSH, CDR2 LQKENI. The V end was cut by 1 base, the J end by 4 bases, with 10 bases between. In DNA, the CDR3 is TGTGCCAGCTCACCACGGGAGGAAACCACTGAAGCTTTCTTT. It is translated as CASSPREETTEAFF.

V is TRBV5-1 and J is TRBJ1-1, with D possibly matching TRBD1 (6 bases). Germline CDR1 is SGHRS and CDR2 is YFSETQ. The CDR3 covers 15 residues. V shed 0 bases and J shed 1 base, with 10 bases lying between them. As DNA, the CDR3 is TGCGCCAGCAGCTTGGGTGGGGGCGCGAACACTGAAGCTTTCTTT. Protein sequence: CASSLGGGANTEAFF. Full variable domain (outside the CDR3, taken from reference TRBV5-1 and TRBJ1-1): KAGVTQTPRYLIKTRGQQVTLSCSPISGHRSVSWYQQTPGQGLQFLFEYFSETQRNKGNFPGRFSGRQFSNSRSEMNVSTLELGDSALYLCASSLGGGANTEAFFGQGTRLTVV.

This rearrangement joins TRBV5-1 to TRBJ2-1; 8 bases line up with TRBD1. V was clipped by 5 bases and J by 0 bases; unmatched bases: 7. The CDR3 totals 16 residues. Germline V lookup: CDR1 SGHRS, CDR2 YFSETQ. CDR3 amino acids: CASSLTGASSYNEQFF. For the CDR3, the DNA is TGCGCCAGCAGTCTGACAGGGGCGAGCTCCTACAATGAGCAGTTCTTC. The variable domain in full, completed from reference TRBV5-1 and TRBJ2-1, reads KAGVTQTPRYLIKTRGQQVTLSCSPISGHRSVSWYQQTPGQGLQFLFEYFSETQRNKGNFPGRFSGRQFSNSRSEMNVSTLELGDSALYLCASSLTGASSYNEQFFGPGTRLTVL.

This clone was counted between two and nine times. The chain joins TRBV9 to TRBJ2-1; D remains unclear. The V end lost 2 bases, the J end lost 6 bases, and 6 bases lay between the germline ends. Per the germline V gene, CDR1 is SGDLS and CDR2 is YYNGEE. This CDR3 has 12 residues. The CDR3 reads CASSVRSNEQFF. The CDR3 region has the DNA TGTGCCAGCAGCGTGAGGTCCAATGAGCAGTTCTTC.

This clone was counted a few times. The CDR3 spells CASSLVSGYGNEQYF. CDR3 DNA: TGTGCCAGCAGCTTAGTGTCAGGGTATGGCAACGAGCAGTACTTC. V gene TRBV7-8 combines with J gene TRBJ2-7; TRBD1 is a possible D gene (5 bases). Per the germline V gene, CDR1 is SGHVS and CDR2 is FQNEAQ. The CDR3 spans 15 residues. The V end was cut by 1 base, the J end by 5 bases, with 15 bases between.

This chain uses TRBV5-6 with TRBJ1-1; 9 bases map to TRBD1. Germline values: CDR1 SGHDT, CDR2 YYEEEE. Trimming cost V 5 bases and J 1 base; bases outside gene matches: 9. The CDR3 is 16 amino acids. This chain's CDR3 is CASRFGTGRRNTEAFF. The CDR3, as DNA: TGTGCCAGCAGATTCGGGACAGGGAGGAGGAACACTGAAGCTTTCTTT. The entire variable domain, with the rest obtained from reference TRBV5-6 and TRBJ1-1, is as follows: DAGVTQSPTHLIKTRGQQVTLRCSPKSGHDTVSWYQQALGQGPQFIFQYYEEEERQRGNFPDRFSGHQFPNYSSELNVNALLLGDSALYLCASRFGTGRRNTEAFFGQGTRLTVV.

The rearrangement uses TRBV9 and TRBJ1-2, with 7 bases lining up with TRBD1. CDR1 SGDLS and CDR2 YYNGEE come from the germline V gene. V dropped 3 bases and J dropped 4; count of bases not matched to a gene: 6. The CDR3 contains 14 residues. CDR3 sequence reads: CASSEGGAGYGYTF. The DNA for the CDR3 is TGTGCCAGCAGCGAAGGGGGCGCTGGCTATGGCTACACCTTC. The full variable domain, completed using reference TRBV9 and TRBJ1-2, is DSGVTQTPKHLITATGQRVTLRCSPRSGDLSVYWYQQSLDQGLQFLIQYYNGEERAKGNILERFSAQQFPDLHSELNLSSLELGDSALYFCASSEGGAGYGYTFGSGTRLTVV.

The V gene is TRBV23-1, the J gene TRBJ2-7, with TRBD1 identical over 9 bases. TRBV23-1 is identified as an open reading frame with a role that is uncertain. The CDR3 is 14 amino acids. Trimming removed 4 bases from V and 4 bases from J; junction bases left unmatched: 5. CDR3 nucleotide sequence: TGCGCCAGCAGTCTCCGGACAGGGGAGTACGAGCAGTACTTC. This encodes CASSLRTGEYEQYF.

Remarks on this clone: The sample carries other DNA sequences with the same CDR3. This chain connects TRBV7-9 to TRBJ2-5; D is possibly TRBD1 (6 bases). The CDR3 length is 14 residues. The V gene lost 1 base and the J gene lost 7 bases, with 13 bases spanning the gap. Germline V gene sequence: CDR1 SEHNR, CDR2 FQNEAQ (reference sequence). CDR3 DNA: TGTGCCAGCAGCTTAGGGTACAGGGTTGGGACCCAGTACTTC. Translation gives CASSLGYRVGTQYF.